A selection of T cell receptor beta chains follows, all from one sample in a study of blood T cell repertoires in COVID-19. This table comes from immunoSEQ multiplex PCR, and its TCRdb copy is limited to in-frame clones, with some not included. This repertoire shows 220,000 or so clones, approximately 80% found once; its top ten account for approximately 3.6%. Sequencing used PBMCs or T cells enriched from blood (not recorded which). The source is a woman between 55 and 75 years old who had recovered from COVID-19. Each CDR3 is given with its conserved first and last residue. D genes are given only for firm matches. Rows give clone size only sometimes, using once, few, many, or a class for an expanded clone.

J gene | D gene | CDR3 length | clone size | V gene | CDR3 DNA | CDR3 protein
TRBJ2-6 | TRBD1 | 15 | once | TRBV19 | TGTGCCAGTACCGACAGGGTTTCTGGGGCCAACGTCCTGACTTTC | CASTDRVSGANVLTF
TRBJ1-5 | NA | 17 | NA | TRBV19 | TGTGCCAGTAGTATAAGGAGGAACAGGGACCTTAATCAGCCCCAGCATTTT | CASSIRRNRDLNQPQHF
TRBJ1-5 | NA | 13 | NA | TRBV10-3 | TGTGCCATCATGGCAGGGGGCAATCAGCCCCAGCATTTT | CAIMAGGNQPQHF
TRBJ1-3 | TRBD1 | 17 | NA | TRBV11-2 | TGTGCCAGCAGCCCCCCGGGACAGGGGCTAGTCGGAAACACCATATATTTT | CASSPPGQGLVGNTIYF
TRBJ1-3 | TRBD1 | 16 | NA | TRBV18 | TGTGCCAGCTCCGAAATGGACAGGGCCTCTGGAAACACCATATATTTT | CASSEMDRASGNTIYF
TRBJ2-5 | NA | 14 | few | TRBV18 | TGTGCCAGCTCACCAAGGCTAGAGGTGGAGACCCAGTACTTC | CASSPRLEVETQYF
TRBJ2-3 | TRBD2 | 15 | NA | TRBV24-1 | TGTGCCACCAGTGAACTAGCGGGAAAAACAGATACGCAGTATTTT | CATSELAGKTDTQYF
TRBJ2-7 | NA | 14 | NA | TRBV2 | TGTGCCAGCATCTCAGGGGAATGGTCCTACGAGCAGTACTTC | CASISGEWSYEQYF
TRBJ2-3 | TRBD2 | 13 | NA | TRBV19 | TGTGCCAGTAGTAAGCGGGAGTTTGATACGCAGTATTTT | CASSKREFDTQYF
TRBJ1-2 | NA | 13 | NA | TRBV11-2 | TGTGCCAGCAGCACGCAGGGTCCCTACGGCTACACCTTC | CASSTQGPYGYTF
TRBJ1-3 | NA | 13 | NA | TRBV9 | TGTGCCAGCAGTCGACTCTCTGGAAACACCATATATTTT | CASSRLSGNTIYF
TRBJ1-5 | NA | 13 | NA | TRBV24-1 | TGTGCCACCAGACAGATTAGCAATCAGCCCCAGCATTTT | CATRQISNQPQHF
TRBJ2-1 | NA | 14 | NA | TRBV7-9 | TGTGCCAGCAGCACGGACAGCCGATACAATGAGCAGTTCTTC | CASSTDSRYNEQFF
TRBJ2-7 | TRBD2 | 14 | NA | TRBV7-2 | TGTGCCAGCAGCCCTAGCGGGCGACCCTACGAGCAGTACTTC | CASSPSGRPYEQYF
TRBJ2-5 | TRBD1 | 13 | NA | TRBV19 | TGTGCCAGTAGGAGGGACAGACAAGAGACCCAGTACTTC | CASRRDRQETQYF
TRBJ1-2 | TRBD1 | 17 | NA | TRBV7-2 | TGTGCCAGCAGCTTAGCCACCCAAGGGACAGGGATCTATGGCTACACCTTC | CASSLATQGTGIYGYTF
TRBJ1-1 | NA | 13 | NA | TRBV6-5 | TGTGCCAGCAGCGGCGGGCAGGGGACTGAAGCTTTCTTT | CASSGGQGTEAFF
TRBJ1-2 | TRBD1 | 12 | NA | TRBV2 | TGTGCCAGCAGGCAGGGGGCTTTTGGCTACACCTTC | CASRQGAFGYTF
TRBJ2-7 | TRBD1 | 13 | NA | TRBV15 | TGTGCCACCAGCACAGACAGGGTCCACGAGCAGTACTTC | CATSTDRVHEQYF
TRBJ2-1 | TRBD2 | 15 | NA | TRBV5-4 | TGTGCCAGCAGCTCCCTAGCGGGGGGACACAATGAGCAGTTCTTC | CASSSLAGGHNEQFF
TRBJ1-5 | NA | 15 | NA | TRBV3-1/TRBV3-2 | TGTGCCAGCAGCCAAGACAGGCATAGCAATCAGCCCCAGCATTTT | CASSQDRHSNQPQHF
TRBJ1-2 | TRBD1 | 16 | NA | TRBV6-5 | TGTGCCAGCAGTTCCAAGACAGGGAAAAGTAGCTATGGCTACACCTTC | CASSSKTGKSSYGYTF
TRBJ1-2 | NA | 13 | NA | TRBV12-3/TRBV12-4 | TGTGCCAGCAGTCCCCGAAGGGAGGGAGGCTACACCTTC | CASSPRREGGYTF
TRBJ2-6 | NA | 16 | NA | TRBV7-9 | TGTGCCAGCAGCTTTTTGAGGGTTGGTGGGGCCAACGTCCTGACTTTC | CASSFLRVGGANVLTF
TRBJ2-7 | NA | 14 | NA | TRBV7-2 | TGTGCCAGCAGCATACGGAGTGACCTCTACGAGCAGTACTTC | CASSIRSDLYEQYF
TRBJ2-2 | NA | 16 | once | TRBV5-3 | TGTGCCAGAAGCTTGGCAAGAAGACGGGGGACCGGGGAGCTGTTTTTT | CARSLARRRGTGELFF
TRBJ2-7 | NA | 15 | once | TRBV11-1 | TGTGCCAGCAGCTTTTGGGACGGGAGCTCCTACGAGCAGTACTTC | CASSFWDGSSYEQYF
TRBJ2-4 | NA | 14 | few | TRBV19 | TGTGCCAGTAGAAGGGAGGCAGGGATGGACATTCAGTACTTC | CASRREAGMDIQYF
TRBJ1-3 | NA | 15 | NA | TRBV11-2 | TGTGCCAGCATCGGGGGAAGGAATTCTGGAAACACCATATATTTT | CASIGGRNSGNTIYF
TRBJ1-1 | NA | 11 | once | TRBV5-8 | TGTGCCAGCAGGCCGCGGGTTGTGGCTTTCTTT | CASRPRVVAFF
TRBJ2-7 | TRBD1 | 15 | NA | TRBV28 | TGTGCCAGCAGTTCCACGGGACAGGGGGCTGGCGAGCAGTACTTC | CASSSTGQGAGEQYF
TRBJ2-5 | NA | 16 | NA | TRBV5-4 | TGTGCCAGCAGCACCCCCCGGCAGGAGGGCCGGGAGACCCAGTACTTC | CASSTPRQEGRETQYF
TRBJ2-7 | NA | 14 | NA | TRBV27 | TGTGCCAGCAGTTTATCGCACAGAGCCTACGAGCAGTACTTC | CASSLSHRAYEQYF
TRBJ2-7 | TRBD1 | 15 | NA | TRBV10-3 | TGTGCCATCAGTGAGGCCGGGACAGGGGGCTACGAGCAGTACTTC | CAISEAGTGGYEQYF
TRBJ1-1 | TRBD1 | 18 | NA | TRBV7-2 | TGTGCCAGCAGCCCCCTCGGACAGGGGGCTATCTGGTCCACTGAAGCTTTCTTT | CASSPLGQGAIWSTEAFF
TRBJ2-2 | TRBD1 | 15 | NA | TRBV10-3 | TGTGCCATCAGTGCTACAGGGGGAAATACCGGGGAGCTGTTTTTT | CAISATGGNTGELFF
TRBJ2-5 | TRBD2 | 16 | NA | TRBV19 | TGTGCCAGTAGTCCAAGGCCCGGGACTAGCCGTGAGACCCAGTACTTC | CASSPRPGTSRETQYF
TRBJ1-3 | TRBD1 | 13 | NA | TRBV28 | TGTGCCAGCTACCGACAGGGAAGAAACACCATATATTTT | CASYRQGRNTIYF
TRBJ2-2 | NA | 12 | NA | TRBV12-3/TRBV12-4 | TGTGCCATTAGGTGGGGCCCCGGGGAGCTGTTTTTT | CAIRWGPGELFF
TRBJ1-5 | NA | 15 | NA | TRBV5-1 | TGCGCCAGCAGCTTGCAGGGAAATAGCAATCAGCCCCAGCATTTT | CASSLQGNSNQPQHF
TRBJ2-7 | NA | 13 | NA | TRBV6-5 | TGTGCCAGCAGTTACTTGGCCTTCTACGAGCAGTACTTC | CASSYLAFYEQYF
TRBJ2-2 | TRBD1 | 14 | NA | TRBV6-1 | TGTGCCAGCAGGGAAGGGACAGTCAACGGGGAGCTGTTTTTT | CASREGTVNGELFF
TRBJ2-2 | TRBD1 | 16 | few | TRBV7-3 | TGTGCCAGCAGCTTAAGACAGGGGTCGTTTTGGGGGGAGCTGTTTTTT | CASSLRQGSFWGELFF
TRBJ2-7 | NA | 12 | NA | TRBV10-3 | TGTGCCACCTGGGAGCGATCCTACGAGCAGTACTTC | CATWERSYEQYF
TRBJ1-1 | TRBD1 | 15 | NA | TRBV10-1 | TGCGCCAGCAGCCCCGGGACAGGGAGACGCACTGAAGCTTTCTTT | CASSPGTGRRTEAFF
TRBJ1-5 | NA | 15 | NA | TRBV4-1 | TGCGCCAGCAGTCCAGACAGGAGAAACAATCAGCCCCAGCATTTT | CASSPDRRNNQPQHF
TRBJ2-3 | TRBD2 | 16 | NA | TRBV4-2 | TGTGCCAGCAGCCAAGGCCAGCGGGGGCCCACAGATACGCAGTATTTT | CASSQGQRGPTDTQYF
TRBJ2-7 | TRBD1 | 14 | NA | TRBV5-1 | TGCGCCAGCAGCTCCGGGACAGGGGACTACGAGCAGTACTTC | CASSSGTGDYEQYF
TRBJ2-3 | NA | 14 | NA | TRBV19 | TGTGCCAGTAGTATCTGGGGGGGCCCAGATACGCAGTATTTT | CASSIWGGPDTQYF
TRBJ1-1 | NA | 11 | NA | TRBV7-9 | TGTGCCAGCAGCTCGACTTCCGAGGCTTTCTTT | CASSSTSEAFF
TRBJ1-3 | NA | 13 | NA | TRBV25-1 | TGTGCCAGCAGTGATCCGGGTGGATACACCATATATTTT | CASSDPGGYTIYF